The clone carrying this T cell receptor beta chain was detected a few times. The sample belongs to a study of blood T cell repertoires in COVID-19. Study overall: COVID-19 samples, acute and convalescent, were from the United States, Italy and Spain.

Adults between about 18 and 95 years of age took part from 24 US areas. Participants had their cohort set by participant-reported clinical history. Within 2 weeks before study entry, exposed participants met a COVID-19 case. The CDR3 is 15 amino acids. Looked up from germline, CDR1 is LGHDT and CDR2 is YNNKEL (reference sequence). Trimming stripped 1 base from V and 3 bases from J, with 9 bases between. Generated by immunoSEQ multiplex PCR, the TCRdb table keeps only in-frame clones and is missing some. This repertoire shows over 200,000 clones, 80% to 90% found once; its top ten account for around 3.7%.

The V call is TRBV3-1 (or the pseudogene TRBV3-2), the J call TRBJ2-2, with D perhaps TRBD2 (6 bases). This clonotype was obtained from a woman in her 30s who had been exposed to COVID-19. Input material: PBMCs or T cells enriched from blood (not recorded which). CDR3 loop: CASSQVREDTGELFF. The CDR3 bases are TGTGCCAGCAGCCAAGTGCGGGAAGACACCGGGGAGCTGTTTTTT.